These 30 T cell receptor beta chains originate from one sample sequenced in a study of blood T cell repertoires in COVID-19. Method: immunoSEQ multiplex PCR; TCRdb's copy keeps in-frame clones and lacks some. The sample gives approximately 150,000 clones, approximately 86% of which show up once; 2.5% to 4% is in the top ten. Sequences were obtained from peripheral blood. The receptors shown here come from a man in his sixties or seventies with acute or convalescent COVID-19.

The chain carries TRBV27 and TRBJ1-5, with 10 positions matching TRBD1. The V segment lost 7 bases and the J segment 0 bases; nucleotides outside the gene matches: 6. Per germline, CDR1 MNHEY and CDR2 SMNVEV (reference sequence). CDR3 length: 16 residues. The CDR3 sequence is CASKGTGAFSNQPQHF. The CDR3 DNA reads as TGTGCCAGCAAGGGGACAGGGGCTTTTAGCAATCAGCCCCAGCATTTT.

J is TRBJ2-2 and V is TRBV9; perhaps TRBD1 as D (6 bases). Trimming removed 4 bases from V and 6 bases from J, with 19 bases in between. CDR1 and CDR2 from the germline V gene are SGDLS and YYNGEE. The CDR3 is 16 residues long. The CDR3 nucleotides read TGTGCCAGCAGCCTAGGGGGACACCGTTCCCCCGGGGAGCTGTTTTTT. Protein: CASSLGGHRSPGELFF.

The chain has TRBV30 and TRBJ2-1; 11 nucleotides match TRBD2. Looked up from germline, CDR1 is GTSNPN and CDR2 is SVGIG (reference sequence). CDR3 length: 15 amino acids. The ends lost 0 bases at V and 8 bases at J; junction bases unmatched: 6. CDR3 sequence: CAWSVASGRKDEQFF. The CDR3 region has the DNA TGTGCCTGGAGTGTAGCTAGCGGGAGGAAAGATGAGCAGTTCTTC.

The chain carries TRBV14 and TRBJ1-6, with D possibly TRBD1 on 5 matching bases. V was shortened by 5 bases and J by 7 bases, with 9 bases between the two germline ends. CDR3 length: 13 amino acids. CDR1 is SGHDN and CDR2 is FVKESK in the germline V gene. CDR3 DNA sequence: TGTGCCAGCAGCGGGGGGACGAATTCACCCCTCCACTTT. Its protein product is CASSGGTNSPLHF.

The gene calls are TRBV15 and TRBJ2-5; tentative D call: TRBD1 (6 bases). Germline lookup yields CDR1 LNHNV and CDR2 YYDKDF (reference sequence). The V end lost 3 bases, the J end lost 2 bases, and 10 bases lay between the germline ends. The CDR3 runs 14 residues. The CDR3 DNA is TGTGCCACCAGCAGTGCTACAGGGCAAGAGACCCAGTACTTC. As protein: CATSSATGQETQYF.

This chain uses TRBV27 with TRBJ1-1; unclear D gene. This CDR3 has 16 residues. Germline V gene lookup returns CDR1 MNHEY and CDR2 SMNVEV (reference sequence). Trimming removed 8 bases from V and 0 bases from J, with 19 bases in between. CDR3 DNA sequence: TGTGCCAGCCCCCGCGAGGAACCTCACATGAACACTGAAGCTTTCTTT. It encodes CASPREEPHMNTEAFF.

This clone showed up just a few times. The V gene is TRBV27, the J gene TRBJ2-7; weak D call: TRBD1 (6 bases). V lost 6 bases and J 4 bases, leaving 10 bases between the germline ends. The length of the CDR3 is 12 residues. Germline V gene lookup returns CDR1 MNHEY and CDR2 SMNVEV (reference sequence). This CDR3 is CASSPQGYEQYF. DNA of the CDR3: TGTGCCAGCAGCCCGCAGGGGTACGAGCAGTACTTC.

CDR3 sequence: CASSVVPGDEQYF. CDR3 in DNA: TGTGCCAGCAGCGTAGTACCGGGTGACGAGCAGTACTTC. J is TRBJ2-7 and V is TRBV9; D unresolved. This CDR3 contains 13 residues. Germline CDR1 is SGDLS and CDR2 is YYNGEE. V lost 0 bases and J lost 5, with 9 bases in between.

The rearrangement links TRBV9 to TRBJ2-3; no reliable D call. The CDR3 extends over 15 amino acids. Trimming pared 3 bases from V and 5 bases from J, leaving 16 bases between. Germline lookup yields CDR1 SGDLS and CDR2 YYNGEE. As DNA, the CDR3 is TGTGCCAGCAGCGCTCGGCAGGCCCAGCTAGATACGCAGTATTTT. Residues: CASSARQAQLDTQYF. Looking up the rest from reference TRBV9 and TRBJ2-3 gives the full variable domain: DSGVTQTPKHLITATGQRVTLRCSPRSGDLSVYWYQQSLDQGLQFLIQYYNGEERAKGNILERFSAQQFPDLHSELNLSSLELGDSALYFCASSARQAQLDTQYFGPGTRLTVL.

This chain joins TRBV5-1 and TRBJ2-5; 14 nucleotides match TRBD2. Germline CDR1 SGHRS, CDR2 YFSETQ. The J segment lost 5 bases and the V segment lost 3 bases, leaving 12 bases of the junction unmatched. There are 18 residues in the CDR3. CDR3 nucleotides: TGCGCCAGCAGCTGGGGGACTAGCGGGAGACGGAGGTCGGAGACCCAGTACTTC. Encoded protein: CASSWGTSGRRRSETQYF.

The chain has TRBV19 and TRBJ2-1; TRBD1 matches 9 bases. Unmatched junction bases numbered 6, after V lost 5 bases and J lost 13 bases. Germline loops: CDR1 LNHDA, CDR2 SQIVND (reference sequence). This CDR3 is 12 amino acids long. CDR3 nucleotides: TGTGCCAGTAGTTACAGGGGGCGCGAACAGTTCTTC. Translation: CASSYRGREQFF.

The chain has TRBV5-4 and TRBJ2-7; the match to TRBD1 covers 8 bases. This CDR3 has 14 amino acids. J was trimmed by 1 base and V by 4 bases; bases with no gene match: 4. The germline V gene has CDR1 SGHNT and CDR2 YYREEE (reference sequence). CDR3 sequence reads: CASSPWTGSYEQYF. DNA for the CDR3: TGTGCCAGCAGCCCCTGGACAGGGTCCTACGAGCAGTACTTC.

This chain links TRBV5-5 with TRBJ2-7; a possible D gene is TRBD2 (5 bases). V lost 4 bases and J lost 1, with 15 bases in between. From germline, CDR1 is SGHKS and CDR2 YYEKEE (reference sequence). This CDR3 has 15 amino acids. The CDR3, as DNA: TGTGCCAGCAGCGCCGGACTGATACTATCCTACGAGCAGTACTTC. This encodes CASSAGLILSYEQYF.

J is TRBJ1-2 and V is TRBV19; 8 nucleotides align to TRBD1. CDR3 length: 15 amino acids. Germline V CDR1 and CDR2: LNHDA, SQIVND (reference sequence). With V trimmed by 3 bases and J by 5 bases, 8 bases remained unmatched. This chain's CDR3 is CASSIAGGLSYGYTF. The CDR3 DNA sequence: TGTGCCAGTAGTATCGCAGGGGGCCTCTCTTATGGCTACACCTTC.

The sample holds a few counts of this clone. V gene TRBV19 combines with J gene TRBJ1-5, with 8 bases aligning to TRBD1. V dropped 3 bases and J dropped 3; count of bases not matched to a gene: 4. This CDR3 region has 15 residues. Germline V gene sequence: CDR1 LNHDA, CDR2 SQIVND (reference sequence). The CDR3 loop is CASSIKDRANQPQHF. The CDR3 DNA is TGTGCCAGTAGTATCAAGGACAGGGCCAATCAGCCCCAGCATTTT.

The J gene is TRBJ2-7, the V gene TRBV5-5; TRBD1 might be the D (6 bases). Trimming stripped 2 bases from V and 6 bases from J, with 12 bases between. This CDR3 has 13 residues. Germline CDR1 is SGHKS and CDR2 is YYEKEE (reference sequence). DNA of the CDR3: TGTGCCAGCAGCTTCGGACAGTCTGGCGAGCAGTACTTC. It specifies CASSFGQSGEQYF.

The chain employs TRBV19 and TRBJ2-4; possible D gene TRBD1, 6 bases. The CDR3 consists of 14 residues. Per germline, CDR1 LNHDA and CDR2 SQIVND (reference sequence). Trimming removed 6 bases from V and 1 base from J, with 10 bases in between. CDR3 in amino acids: CASSETGAKNIQYF. The CDR3 DNA sequence: TGTGCCAGTAGCGAAACAGGGGCCAAAAACATTCAGTACTTC. Full variable domain (missing parts from reference TRBV19 and TRBJ2-4): DGGITQSPKYLFRKEGQNVTLSCEQNLNHDAMYWYRQDPGQGLRLIYYSQIVNDFQKGDIAEGYSVSREKKESFPLTVTSAQKNPTAFYLCASSETGAKNIQYFGAGTRLSVL.

This chain uses TRBV30 with TRBJ1-3; D gene ambiguous. V was pared by 0 bases and J by 4 bases, with 10 bases between. The CDR3 spans 14 residues. The V gene's germline CDR1 is GTSNPN and CDR2 SVGIG (reference sequence). The CDR3 here is CAWSVLDSGNTIYF. Written as DNA, the CDR3 is TGTGCCTGGAGTGTATTGGATAGCGGAAACACCATATATTTT. Combining the CDR3 with reference TRBV30 and TRBJ1-3 gives the whole variable domain SQTIHQWPATLVQPVGSPLSLECTVEGTSNPNLYWYRQAAGRGLQLLFYSVGIGQISSEVPQNLSASRPQDRQFILSSKKLLLSDSGFYLCAWSVLDSGNTIYFGEGSWLTVV.

V usage is TRBV27 and J usage is TRBJ2-3, with 9 bases that match TRBD2. Looked up from germline, CDR1 is MNHEY and CDR2 is SMNVEV (reference sequence). This CDR3 spans 16 amino acids. J was trimmed by 1 base and V by 5 bases; bases with no gene match: 7. The CDR3 coding sequence is TGTGCCAGCAGTAGAGCGGGAGGTGGGGGCACAGATACGCAGTATTTT. Its protein product is CASSRAGGGGTDTQYF.

The CDR3 is CASSPQRPGASWSGRVETQYF. CDR3 DNA sequence: TGTGCCAGCAGCCCCCAGAGGCCAGGGGCGAGTTGGAGCGGGAGAGTAGAGACCCAGTACTTC. This chain joins TRBV14 and TRBJ2-5, with TRBD2 identical over 8 bases. The CDR3 is made up of 21 amino acids. Germline values: CDR1 SGHDN, CDR2 FVKESK. The junction had 26 bases not matched to a gene; V was cut back by 4 bases and J by 4 bases.

The rearrangement uses TRBV3-1 (or the pseudogene TRBV3-2) and TRBJ1-4; TRBD1 might be the D (6 bases). The CDR3 length is 15 residues. Trimming shortened V by 0 bases and J by 7 bases, and 12 bases separated the two germline ends. Germline-derived CDR1 and CDR2 are LGHDT and YNNKEL (reference sequence). The CDR3 bases are TGTGCCAGCAGCCAAGAGGGGGCGCGGGTTGAAAAACTGTTTTTT. Translated, it gives CASSQEGARVEKLFF.

The chain carries TRBV6-5 and TRBJ1-2; the match to TRBD1 covers 7 bases. In germline, CDR1 is MNHEY, CDR2 SVGAGI. CDR3 length equals 14 residues. V trimming: 5 bases; J trimming: 4 bases; junction bases outside the gene matches: 7. CDR3 residues: CASSLTGTAYGYTF. In DNA form, the CDR3 reads TGTGCCAGCAGTCTGACCGGGACAGCCTATGGCTACACCTTC.

The V call is TRBV21-1, the J call TRBJ2-7; whether TRBD2, the table's D call, matches the DNA was not checked. TRBV21-1 is a pseudogene segment. This CDR3 region has 21 residues. The CDR3, as DNA: TGTGCCAGCAGCAAGCCACGGGGACTAGCGGGATTGCGTCGTTTCGGCTACGAGCAGTACTTC. Its protein is CASSKPRGLAGLRRFGYEQYF.

The chain uses TRBV6-5 and TRBJ2-7; TRBD1 is a possible D gene (5 bases). V was clipped by 7 bases and J by 9 bases, with 16 bases between them. The CDR3 length is 12 residues. Germline V CDR1 and CDR2: MNHEY, SVGAGI. CDR3 amino acids: CASKEGAGRQYF. The CDR3 DNA sequence: TGTGCCAGCAAGGAAGGGGCCGGGCGGCAGTACTTC.

This rearrangement joins TRBV19 to TRBJ1-3; possible D gene TRBD1, 6 bases. The CDR3 spans 16 residues. Germline values: CDR1 LNHDA, CDR2 SQIVND (reference sequence). With 1 base removed from V and 8 bases from J, the gap between germline ends came to 18 bases. The CDR3 spells CASSIAFSGQIYTIYF. Here the CDR3 DNA reads TGTGCCAGTAGTATAGCCTTCTCCGGACAGATCTACACCATATATTTT.

The V call is TRBV6-5, the J call TRBJ2-7, with D possibly being TRBD2 (6 bases). CDR3 size: 13 residues. Trimming left V 6 bases short and J 2 bases short, with 11 bases between. Germline CDR1 MNHEY, CDR2 SVGAGI. CDR3: CASSSGPPYEQYF. In nucleotides, the CDR3 is TGTGCCAGCAGCAGCGGGCCACCCTACGAGCAGTACTTC.

The chain is built from TRBV2 and TRBJ1-3; no clear D. CDR3 length equals 15 residues. The germline V gene has CDR1 SNHLY and CDR2 FYNNEI. V gave up 2 bases and J gave up 0 bases, with 8 bases separating them. CDR3 residues: CASSEPVRSGNTIYF. CDR3 sequence (DNA): TGTGCCAGCAGTGAACCGGTACGCTCTGGAAACACCATATATTTT.

V is TRBV29-1 and J is TRBJ1-1, with a possible D match to TRBD1 (6 bases). The CDR3 runs 11 residues. Germline CDR1 is SQVTM and CDR2 is ANQGSEA. Trimming pared 6 bases from V and 6 bases from J, leaving 11 bases between. The CDR3 loop reads CSVQGTAEAFF. As DNA, the CDR3 is TGCAGCGTGCAGGGGACCGCTGAAGCTTTCTTT. The whole variable domain, remainder taken from reference TRBV29-1 and TRBJ1-1, is SAVISQKPSRDICQRGTSLTIQCQVDSQVTMMFWYRQQPGQSLTLIATANQGSEATYESGFVIDKFPISRPNLTFSTLTVSNMSPEDSSIYLCSVQGTAEAFFGQGTRLTVV.

A few counts support this clone. The chain couples TRBV7-6 to TRBJ1-4; perhaps TRBD1 as D (6 bases). Trimming took off 4 bases at V and 6 bases at J, with 15 bases between the two ends. The CDR3 has 15 residues. Germline loops: CDR1 SGHVS, CDR2 FNYEAQ. CDR3 amino acids: CASSSPRAGDEKLFF. The CDR3 nucleotides read TGTGCCAGCAGCTCTCCGAGGGCAGGGGATGAAAAACTGTTTTTT.

V is TRBV4-3 and J is TRBJ1-1, with 8 bases identical to TRBD1. V lost 4 bases, J lost 4 bases, and 11 bases stayed unmatched. Germline assignment: CDR1 LGHNA and CDR2 YSLEER. The CDR3 is made up of 16 amino acids. The CDR3 sequence is CASSPSQGARFTEAFF. The CDR3 DNA follows: TGCGCCAGCAGCCCTTCGCAGGGGGCGAGGTTCACTGAAGCTTTCTTT.